This TCR beta chain was sequenced during a study of PD-L1 blockade in urothelial cancer (dated by TCRdb to the late 2010s). About the investigation overall: Every patient began therapy at some point between 2013 and 2015 and was given atezolizumab 1,200 mg intravenously every 3 weeks. Pretreatment blood TCR-seq was available for about 28 patients, at least one posttreatment blood collection was obtained for 25 or so patients, and tumor TCR-seq was available for 25 or so patients. Eight or nine patients reached durable clinical benefit, while 20 patients did not. In the same patients, whole exome sequencing and RNA sequencing of pretreatment tumors were performed in addition to TCR sequencing. About 85% of the roughly 29 patients were identified as males with urothelial cancer of bladder origin, and a prior smoking history was reported by 18 of 29 patients. An exploratory multi-omic analysis was conducted of the somatic, immune and clinical correlates of response to PD-L1 blockade with atezolizumab in urothelial cancer. Blood samples were analyzed at two time points: 3 weeks after treatment start (second dose) and 6 weeks after treatment start. Durable clinical benefit was defined as a progression-free survival longer than 6 months, and TCR features were additionally tested against progression-free survival and overall survival. A median of about 150,000 T cells and 80,000 to 95,000 unique TCRs was obtained from blood samples, and a median clonality of roughly 0.082 was observed. Patients had an ECOG performance status of 0 or 1 and had received between 0 and 3 prior chemotherapy regimens. Pretreatment tumor samples and matched peripheral blood, collected serially before and after atezolizumab treatment, underwent TCR sequencing.

As concerns this clone: There is no known antigen for this receptor. Base qualities are missing; no much larger clone stands one base away.

Synthetic TCR analog templates were spiked into each PCR so that absolute template abundance could be estimated from read counts. The immunoSEQ assay used bias-controlled V and J gene primers to amplify TCRbeta CDR3 regions from genomic DNA. Sequencing of rearranged TCRbeta segments was performed at approximately 20X coverage. The original pipeline was this. Sequencing errors were corrected by clustering and CDR3s were annotated against IMGT to assign V, D and J genes. Only productive TCRbeta rearrangements were used in downstream analyses, excluding out-of-frame or stop-codon sequences. Clonality was computed as one minus Shannon entropy normalized by the log of the number of unique productive sequences. Clones differing between time points or between blood and tumor were identified using Fisher's exact test with Benjamini-Hochberg correction, with an adjusted p below 0.01 applied as the threshold. This immuneACCESS table, as held by TCRdb, lists in-frame sequences with V and J called but not all clones. Of the missing ones, under half trace to an unresolved V gene in checked studies; the others have no known cause. V, J and clone size reflect that table, while D and trimming were determined from the DNA. Here the sample has tens of thousands of clones; more than 85% occur a single time. The ten most abundant clones make up over 0.7% of the sample.

The meaning of the sample's time point label: peripheral blood 6 weeks after treatment start. The cohort comprised around 31 patients with locally advanced or metastatic urothelial carcinoma treated at Memorial Sloan Kettering on a trial protocol. Peripheral blood mononuclear cells were collected pretreatment and during treatment, at between 1 and 8 total time points per patient. The Qiagen DNeasy Blood extraction kit was used to purify genomic DNA from total PBMCs and tumor samples. PBMCs were collected pretreatment and during treatment and were isolated and stored as previously described. The CDR3 has 16 amino acids, counting the end cysteine and phenylalanine. Only CDR3 DNA is held: 48 bases, read in frame from base 1. CDR1 and CDR2 are read off the germline V gene as MNHNS and SASEGT. Unmatched junction bases come to 5, with V trimmed by 2 bases and J by 0 bases. What the work shows at the level of the full study, not this receptor alone: Greater expansion of tumor-associated TCR clones in peripheral blood 3 weeks after the start of treatment was observed in patients with durable benefit (n ≈ 22, p = 0.022). Because the sample size was small (n of about 29) and many of the analyses were exploratory, the results are meant to be hypothesis-generating. Improved progression-free and overall survival was associated with having pretreatment peripheral blood TCR clonality below the median.

This receptor was identified in a woman older than 75 with urothelial cancer. Sample: PBMCs, taken around atezolizumab (anti-PD-L1) treatment. The sequence is built from TRBV6-1 and TRBJ1-1; a stretch of 8 junction bases matches TRBD1. The CDR3 here reads CASSERRQGLNTEAFF. At the DNA level, the sequence is TGTGCCAGCAGTGAAAGGAGACAGGGGCTGAACACTGAAGCTTTCTTT.